These 2 T cell receptor beta chains originate from one sample sequenced in a study of blood T cell repertoires in COVID-19. TCRdb keeps only in-frame clones here, not all; method: immunoSEQ multiplex PCR. In the table there are more than 250,000 clones, around 87% of which are singletons. The sequencing input was peripheral blood. Source of these receptors: a man aged 50 to 60 with active or convalescent COVID-19.

The chain carries TRBV12-3 or TRBV12-4 and TRBJ1-1; D is undetermined. Trimming removed 3 bases at V and 2 bases at J, with 7 bases between. The length of the CDR3 is 13 residues. The CDR3 reads CASSFRENTEAFF. The CDR3 nucleotides read TGTGCCAGCAGTTTTCGGGAAAACACTGAAGCTTTCTTT.

The V call is TRBV28, the J call TRBJ1-5, with a tentative D call TRBD1 (5 bases). The CDR3 has 15 residues. Trimming stripped 6 bases from V and 7 bases from J, with 19 bases between. Germline V lookup: CDR1 MDHEN, CDR2 SYDVKM. The CDR3 DNA reads TGTGCCAGCAGCTCTAGCGGTCAGGGCAGGCAGCCCCAGCATTTT. It codes for CASSSSGQGRQPQHF.